The present TCR beta chain was sequenced within a study of blood T cell repertoires in COVID-19. This CDR3 is built from 14 residues. CDR1 is SGHRS, CDR2 YFSETQ, per germline. Trimming shortened V by 4 bases and J by 7 bases, and 12 bases separated the two germline ends. The repertoire was sequenced with immunoSEQ multiplex PCR; TCRdb's copy has only in-frame clones and lacks some. This repertoire shows tens of thousands of clones, around four fifths found once; its top ten account for roughly 47%. The chain employs TRBV5-1 and TRBJ1-6, with TRBD1 as a possible D gene (6 bases). This TCR was recovered from a woman older than 75 with acute or convalescent COVID-19. Sequenced material: peripheral blood. The CDR3 protein is CASSVSDRNSPLHF. The CDR3 region has the DNA TGCGCCAGCAGCGTATCGGACAGAAATTCACCCCTCCACTTT.